This T cell receptor beta chain was recorded in a study of blood T cell repertoires in COVID-19. About the research overall: Sources were T cells, B-cell-depleted T cells, or PBMCs; the material itself was cDNA or gDNA.

The study assigned cohorts using participant-reported clinical history. The protocol was immunoSEQ multiplex PCR, while the TCRdb copy is restricted to in-frame clones and leaves out a portion. The sample has around 200,000 clones; around 89% are singletons. The clonotype originates from a woman in her twenties or thirties who had recovered from COVID-19. The sample taken for sequencing was PBMCs or T cells enriched from blood (not recorded which).

CDR3 loop: CASSLIGGLGTEAFF. DNA for the CDR3: TGTGCCAGCAGCTTAATTGGAGGGTTGGGCACTGAAGCTTTCTTT. The chain links TRBV7-6 to TRBJ1-1; D remains unclear. The CDR3 consists of 15 residues. Germline-derived CDR1 and CDR2 are SGHVS and FNYEAQ. V lost 2 bases, J lost 4 bases, and 14 bases lay in between. Drawing the rest from reference TRBV7-6 and TRBJ1-1, the complete variable domain is GAGVSQSPRYKVTKRGQDVALRCDPISGHVSLYWYRQALGQGPEFLTYFNYEAQQDKSGLPNDRFSAERPEGSISTLTIQRTEQRDSAMYRCASSLIGGLGTEAFFGQGTRLTVV.